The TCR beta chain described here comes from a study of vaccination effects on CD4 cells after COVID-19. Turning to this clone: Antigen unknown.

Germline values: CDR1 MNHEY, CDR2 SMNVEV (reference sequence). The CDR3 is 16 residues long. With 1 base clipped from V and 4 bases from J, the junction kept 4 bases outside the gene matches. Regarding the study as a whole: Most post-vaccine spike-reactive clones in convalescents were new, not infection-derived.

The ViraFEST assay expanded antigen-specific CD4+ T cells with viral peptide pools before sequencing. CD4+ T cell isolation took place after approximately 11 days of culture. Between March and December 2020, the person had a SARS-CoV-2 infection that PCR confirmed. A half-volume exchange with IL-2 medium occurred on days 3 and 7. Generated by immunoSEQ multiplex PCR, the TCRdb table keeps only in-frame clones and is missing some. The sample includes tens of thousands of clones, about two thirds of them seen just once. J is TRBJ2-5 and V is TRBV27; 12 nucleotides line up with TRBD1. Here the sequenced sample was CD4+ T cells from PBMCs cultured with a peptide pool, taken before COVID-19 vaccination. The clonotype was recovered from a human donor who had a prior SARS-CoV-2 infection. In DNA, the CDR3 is TGTGCCAGCAGTTTATTCAAGGGACAGGGGGCAGAGACCCAGTACTTC. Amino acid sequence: CASSLFKGQGAETQYF.